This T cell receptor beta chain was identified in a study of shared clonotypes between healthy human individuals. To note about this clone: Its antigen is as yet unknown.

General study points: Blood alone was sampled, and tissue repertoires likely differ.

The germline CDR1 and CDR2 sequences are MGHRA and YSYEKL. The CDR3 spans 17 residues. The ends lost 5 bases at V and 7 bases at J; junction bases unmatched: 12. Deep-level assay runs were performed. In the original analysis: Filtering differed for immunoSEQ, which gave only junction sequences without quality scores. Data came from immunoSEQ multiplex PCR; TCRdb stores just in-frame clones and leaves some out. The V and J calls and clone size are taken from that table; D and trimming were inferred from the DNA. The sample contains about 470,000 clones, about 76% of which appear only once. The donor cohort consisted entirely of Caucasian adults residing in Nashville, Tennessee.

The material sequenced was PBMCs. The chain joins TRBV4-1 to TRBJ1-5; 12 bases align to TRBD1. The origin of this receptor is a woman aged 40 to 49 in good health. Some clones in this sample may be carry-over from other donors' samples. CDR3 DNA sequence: TGCGCCAGCAGCACGGGACAGGGGGCGCCTTCAAAACAGCCCCAGCATTTT. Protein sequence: CASSTGQGAPSKQPQHF.